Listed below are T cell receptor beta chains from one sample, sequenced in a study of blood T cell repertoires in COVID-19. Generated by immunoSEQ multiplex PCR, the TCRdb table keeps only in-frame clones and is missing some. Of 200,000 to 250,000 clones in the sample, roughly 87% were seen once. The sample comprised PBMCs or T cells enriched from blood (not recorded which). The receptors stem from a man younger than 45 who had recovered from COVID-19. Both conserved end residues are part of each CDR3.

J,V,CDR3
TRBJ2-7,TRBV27,CASKLTVLADSYEQYF
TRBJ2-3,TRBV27,CASRSSGSDTQYF
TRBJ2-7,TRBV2,CASRDRDGYEQYF
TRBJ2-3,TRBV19,CASSLGQPTDTQYF
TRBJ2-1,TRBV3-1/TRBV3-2,CASSRLAGGPGNEQFF
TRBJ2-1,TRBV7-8,CASSRLAGGYEQFF
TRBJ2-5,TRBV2,CALGTSGQETQYF
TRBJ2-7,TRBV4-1,CASSQGVVAGTYEQYF
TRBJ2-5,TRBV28,CASSLSRTGGQETQYF
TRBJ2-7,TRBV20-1,CSASGNMNKPGTAYEQYF
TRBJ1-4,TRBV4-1,CASAKQTTNEKLFF
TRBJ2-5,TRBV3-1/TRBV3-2,CASSDTVSETQYF
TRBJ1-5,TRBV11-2,CASSLYRDNQPQHF
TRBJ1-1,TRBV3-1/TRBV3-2,CASSQDLGLRGEAFF
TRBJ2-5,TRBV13,CASSLGLNDGTQYF
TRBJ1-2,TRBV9,CASSFSGTGYGYTF
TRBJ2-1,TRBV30,CAWSRGWRSDNEQFF
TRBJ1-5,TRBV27,CASSFEGVFRQPQHF
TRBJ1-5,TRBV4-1,CASSQVLRVNQPQHF
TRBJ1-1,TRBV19,CASRRGGRETEAFF
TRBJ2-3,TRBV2,CASTGEGRRDTQYF
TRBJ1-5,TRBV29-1,CSVGQGGNQPQHF
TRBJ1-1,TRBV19,CASTVTGAGTEAFF
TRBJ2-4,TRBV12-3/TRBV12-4,CANGQGKDIQYF
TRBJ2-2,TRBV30,CAWATGNTGELFF
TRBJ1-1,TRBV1,CTSSPTPDRESGNTEAFF
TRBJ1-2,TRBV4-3,CASSRRPGGPNYGYTF
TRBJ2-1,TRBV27,CASKSGVSSYNEQFF
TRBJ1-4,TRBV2,CASSKNEKLFF
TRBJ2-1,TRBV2,CASSETIPSSYNEQFF
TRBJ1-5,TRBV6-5,CASYEGGVQHF
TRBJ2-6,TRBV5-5,CASSGTPGTDRARANVLTF
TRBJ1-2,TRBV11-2,CASSLSPGPKYGYTF
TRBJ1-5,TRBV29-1,CSVGDTNQPQHF
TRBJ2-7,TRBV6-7,CASSYEGQDEQYF
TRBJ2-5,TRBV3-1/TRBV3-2,CASSQDLTGAQYF
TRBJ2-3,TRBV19,CASSIGRTSGGGDTQYF
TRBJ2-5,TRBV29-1,CSPTDRGPRFKETQYF
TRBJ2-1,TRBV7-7,CASSRAGASYNEQFF
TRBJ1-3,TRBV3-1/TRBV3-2,CASSQPLTGTSSGNTIYF
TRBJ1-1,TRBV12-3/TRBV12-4,CASWAGQNTEAFF
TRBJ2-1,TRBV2,CASSDWTSGRGNEQFF
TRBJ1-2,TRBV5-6,CASSFGVNYGYTF
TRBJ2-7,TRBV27,CASSSGGVEQYF
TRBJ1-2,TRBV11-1,CASSTHGGVPNYGYTF
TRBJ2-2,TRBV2,CASRAGLAGPTGELFF
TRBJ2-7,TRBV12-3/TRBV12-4,CASRGLAGVEQYF
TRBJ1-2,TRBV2,CARQGQGGYTF
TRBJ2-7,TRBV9,CASSTDRGLDEQYF
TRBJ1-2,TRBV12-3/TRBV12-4,CASSWTVNYGYTF
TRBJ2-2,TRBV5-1,CASRDTGTGELFF